The text below deals with one T cell receptor (beta chain). Produced via immunoSEQ multiplex PCR; TCRdb's table is partial and in-frame only. The table shows 65,000 to 90,000 clones, with just under 95% occurring only once. These data are taken from a study of technical replicates of blood from a handful of donors. CDR1 and CDR2 (germline): SGHAT, FQDESV (reference sequence). The CDR3 totals 14 residues. With 3 bases removed from V and 4 bases from J, the gap between germline ends came to 12 bases. The V gene is TRBV11-1, the J gene TRBJ1-1, with D perhaps TRBD1 (5 bases). The source is a human donor in good health. The sequenced sample was T cells isolated from PBMCs. CDR3 DNA sequence: TGTGCCAGCAGCTTGGGATCAGGGTCCACTGAAGCTTTCTTT. Its protein is CASSLGSGSTEAFF.